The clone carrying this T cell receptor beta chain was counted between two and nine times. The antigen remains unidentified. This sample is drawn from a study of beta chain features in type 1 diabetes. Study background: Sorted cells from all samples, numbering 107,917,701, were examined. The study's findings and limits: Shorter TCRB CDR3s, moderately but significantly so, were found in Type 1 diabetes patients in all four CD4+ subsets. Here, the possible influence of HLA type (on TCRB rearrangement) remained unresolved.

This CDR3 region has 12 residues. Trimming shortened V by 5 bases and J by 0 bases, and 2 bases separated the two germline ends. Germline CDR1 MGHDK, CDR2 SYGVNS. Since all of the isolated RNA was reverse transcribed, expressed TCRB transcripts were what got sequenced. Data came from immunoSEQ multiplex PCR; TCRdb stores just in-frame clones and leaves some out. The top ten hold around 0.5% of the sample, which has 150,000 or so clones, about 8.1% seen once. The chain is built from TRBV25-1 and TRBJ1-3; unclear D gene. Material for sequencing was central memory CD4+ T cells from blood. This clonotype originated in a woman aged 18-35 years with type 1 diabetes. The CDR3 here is CASSYSGNTIYF. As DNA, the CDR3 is TGTGCCAGCAGTTACTCTGGAAACACCATATATTTT. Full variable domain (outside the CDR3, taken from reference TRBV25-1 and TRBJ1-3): EADIYQTPRYLVIGTGKKITLECSQTMGHDKMYWYQQDPGMELHLIHYSYGVNSTEKGDLSSESTVSRIRTEHFPLTLESARPSHTSQYLCASSYSGNTIYFGEGSWLTVV.